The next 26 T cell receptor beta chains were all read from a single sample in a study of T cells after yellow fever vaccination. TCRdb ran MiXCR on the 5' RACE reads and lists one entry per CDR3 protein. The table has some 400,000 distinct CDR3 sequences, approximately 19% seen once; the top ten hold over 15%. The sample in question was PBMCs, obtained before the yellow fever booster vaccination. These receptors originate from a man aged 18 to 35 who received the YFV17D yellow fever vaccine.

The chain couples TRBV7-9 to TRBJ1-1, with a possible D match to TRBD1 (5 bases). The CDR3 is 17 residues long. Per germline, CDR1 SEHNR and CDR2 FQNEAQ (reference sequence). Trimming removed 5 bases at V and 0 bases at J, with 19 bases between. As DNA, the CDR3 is TGTGCCAGCAGCCAGGCCCCGGGGGGTGCCATGAACACTGAAGCTTTCTTT. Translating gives CASSQAPGGAMNTEAFF.

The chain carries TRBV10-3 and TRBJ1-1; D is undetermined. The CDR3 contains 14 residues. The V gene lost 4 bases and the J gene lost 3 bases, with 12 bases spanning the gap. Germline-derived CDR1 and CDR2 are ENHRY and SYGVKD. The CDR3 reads CAISGRDLDTEAFF. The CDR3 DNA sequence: TGTGCCATCAGTGGAAGGGATTTGGACACTGAAGCTTTCTTT.

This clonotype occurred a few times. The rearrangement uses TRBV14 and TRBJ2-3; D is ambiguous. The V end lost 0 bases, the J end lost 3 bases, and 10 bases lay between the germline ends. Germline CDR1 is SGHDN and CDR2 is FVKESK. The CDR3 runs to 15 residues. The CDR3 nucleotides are TGTGCCAGCAGCCAAGAATTTGTCGGTACAGATACGCAGTATTTT. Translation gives CASSQEFVGTDTQYF.

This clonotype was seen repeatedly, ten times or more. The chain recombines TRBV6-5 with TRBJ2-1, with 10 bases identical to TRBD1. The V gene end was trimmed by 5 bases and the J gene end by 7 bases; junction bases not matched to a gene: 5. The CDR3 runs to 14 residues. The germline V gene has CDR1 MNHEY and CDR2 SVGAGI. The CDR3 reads CASSTGTGVNEQFF. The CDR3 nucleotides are TGTGCCAGCAGTACAGGGACAGGGGTGAATGAGCAGTTCTTC.

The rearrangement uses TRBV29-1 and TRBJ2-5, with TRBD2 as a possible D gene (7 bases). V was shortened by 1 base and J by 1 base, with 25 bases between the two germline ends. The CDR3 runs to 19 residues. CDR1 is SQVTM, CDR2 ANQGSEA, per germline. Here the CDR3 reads CSVEGWAGATAFIQETQYF. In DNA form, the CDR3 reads TGCAGCGTTGAAGGGTGGGCGGGGGCGACCGCCTTTATCCAAGAGACCCAGTACTTC.

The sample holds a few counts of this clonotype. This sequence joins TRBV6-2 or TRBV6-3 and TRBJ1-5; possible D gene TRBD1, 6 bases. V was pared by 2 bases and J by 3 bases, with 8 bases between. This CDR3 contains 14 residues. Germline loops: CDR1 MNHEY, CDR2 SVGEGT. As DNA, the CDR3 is TGTGCCAGCAGTTACCAGGGGCTCAATCAGCCCCAGCATTTT. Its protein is CASSYQGLNQPQHF.

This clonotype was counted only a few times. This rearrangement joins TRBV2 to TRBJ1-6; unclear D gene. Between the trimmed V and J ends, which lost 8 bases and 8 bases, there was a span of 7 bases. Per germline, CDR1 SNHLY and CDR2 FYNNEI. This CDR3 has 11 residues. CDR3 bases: TGTGCCAGCGGTTACGATTCACCCCTCCACTTT. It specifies CASGYDSPLHF.

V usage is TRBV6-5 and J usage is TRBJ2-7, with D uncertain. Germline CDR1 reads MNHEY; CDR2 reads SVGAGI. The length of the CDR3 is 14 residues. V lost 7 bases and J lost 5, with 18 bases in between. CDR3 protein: CASTRPGPVNEQYF. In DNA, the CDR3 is TGTGCCAGCACCCGCCCGGGTCCAGTGAACGAGCAGTACTTC.

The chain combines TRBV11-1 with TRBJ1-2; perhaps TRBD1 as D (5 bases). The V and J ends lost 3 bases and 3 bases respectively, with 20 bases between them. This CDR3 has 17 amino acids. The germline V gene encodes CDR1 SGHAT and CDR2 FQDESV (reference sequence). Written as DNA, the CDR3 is TGTGCCAGCAGCTTTGTTTTGTCTTGGGGCAGGGACTATGGCTACACCTTC. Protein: CASSFVLSWGRDYGYTF. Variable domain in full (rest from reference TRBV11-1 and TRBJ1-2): EAEVAQSPRYKITEKSQAVAFWCDPISGHATLYWYRQILGQGPELLVQFQDESVVDDSQLPKDRFSAERLKGVDSTLKIQPAELGDSAMYLCASSFVLSWGRDYGYTFGSGTRLTVV.

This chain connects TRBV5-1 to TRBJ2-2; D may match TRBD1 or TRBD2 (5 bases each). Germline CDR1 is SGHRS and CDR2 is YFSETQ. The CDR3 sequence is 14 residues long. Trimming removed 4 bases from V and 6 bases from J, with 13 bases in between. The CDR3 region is CASSTGQEAGELFF. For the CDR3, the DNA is TGCGCCAGCAGCACGGGGCAGGAGGCCGGGGAGCTGTTTTTT.

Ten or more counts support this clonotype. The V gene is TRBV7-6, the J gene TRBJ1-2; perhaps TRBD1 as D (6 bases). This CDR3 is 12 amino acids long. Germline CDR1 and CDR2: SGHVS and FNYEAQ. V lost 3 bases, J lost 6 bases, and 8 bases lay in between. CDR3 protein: CASSFGGHGYTF. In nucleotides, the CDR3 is TGTGCCAGCAGCTTCGGGGGGCATGGCTACACCTTC.

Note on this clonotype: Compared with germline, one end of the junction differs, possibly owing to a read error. The CDR3 is CASSIGGITIYF. CDR3 coding DNA: TGTGCCTCATCGATCGGAGGAATCACCATATATTTT. The chain links TRBV12-3 or TRBV12-4 to TRBJ1-3, with unresolved D. The length of the CDR3 is 12 residues.

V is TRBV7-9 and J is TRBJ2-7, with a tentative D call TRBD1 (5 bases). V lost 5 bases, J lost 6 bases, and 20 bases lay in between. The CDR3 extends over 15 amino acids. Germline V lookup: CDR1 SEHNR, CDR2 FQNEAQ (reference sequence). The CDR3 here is CASSGTWGFDSEQYF. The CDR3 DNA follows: TGTGCCAGCAGCGGTACGTGGGGCTTTGATTCCGAGCAGTACTTC. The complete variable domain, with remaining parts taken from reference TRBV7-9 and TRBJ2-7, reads DTGVSQNPRHKITKRGQNVTFRCDPISEHNRLYWYRQTLGQGPEFLTYFQNEAQLEKSRLLSDRFSAERPKGSFSTLEIQRTEQGDSAMYLCASSGTWGFDSEQYFGPGTRLTVT.

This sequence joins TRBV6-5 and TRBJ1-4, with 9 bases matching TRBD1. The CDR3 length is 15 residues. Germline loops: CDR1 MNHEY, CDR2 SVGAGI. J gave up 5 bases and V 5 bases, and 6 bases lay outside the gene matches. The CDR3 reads CASSPTGGLNEKLFF. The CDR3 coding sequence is TGTGCCAGCAGTCCTACAGGGGGCTTGAATGAAAAACTGTTTTTT.

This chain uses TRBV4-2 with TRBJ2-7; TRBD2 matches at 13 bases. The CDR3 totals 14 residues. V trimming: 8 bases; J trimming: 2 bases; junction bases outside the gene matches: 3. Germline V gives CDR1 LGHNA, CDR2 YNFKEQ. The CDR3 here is CASAGLAGPYEQYF. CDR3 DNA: TGTGCCAGCGCGGGACTAGCGGGGCCCTACGAGCAGTACTTC.

The CDR3 coding sequence is TGTGCCAGCGGCACTAGCGGGGGGACCTTCACAGATACGCAGTATTTT. Amino acids: CASGTSGGTFTDTQYF. The chain couples TRBV12-3 or TRBV12-4 to TRBJ2-3; 12 bases are shared with TRBD2. This CDR3 region has 16 residues. The junction had 8 bases not matched to a gene; V was cut back by 8 bases and J by 2 bases.

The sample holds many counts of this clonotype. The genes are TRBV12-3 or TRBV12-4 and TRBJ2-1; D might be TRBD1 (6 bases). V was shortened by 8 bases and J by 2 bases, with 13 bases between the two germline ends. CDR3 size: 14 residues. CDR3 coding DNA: TGTGCCAGCGACCGGGACACCGCCTACAATGAGCAGTTCTTC. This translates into CASDRDTAYNEQFF.

CDR3 nucleotides: TGTGCCAGCAGCTTAGAGAGATCGTACAATGAGCAGTTCTTC. It codes for CASSLERSYNEQFF. The V and J genes are TRBV7-9 and TRBJ2-1; D unclear. Germline assignment: CDR1 SEHNR and CDR2 FQNEAQ (reference sequence). The V gene lost 1 base and the J gene lost 4 bases, with 8 bases spanning the gap. The CDR3 contains 14 residues.

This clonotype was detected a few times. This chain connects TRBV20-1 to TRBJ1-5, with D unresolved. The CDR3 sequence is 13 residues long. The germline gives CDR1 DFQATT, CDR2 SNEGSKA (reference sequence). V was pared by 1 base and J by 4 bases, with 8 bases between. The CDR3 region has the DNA TGCAGTGCTAGAGTCCGGATTAATCAGCCCCAGCATTTT. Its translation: CSARVRINQPQHF.

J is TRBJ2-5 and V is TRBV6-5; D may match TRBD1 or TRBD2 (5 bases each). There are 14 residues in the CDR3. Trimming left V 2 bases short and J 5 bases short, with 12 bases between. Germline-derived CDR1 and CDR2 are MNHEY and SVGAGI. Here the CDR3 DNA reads TGTGCCAGCAGTTACCAAGGGACCGGGGAGACCCAGTACTTC. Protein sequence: CASSYQGTGETQYF.

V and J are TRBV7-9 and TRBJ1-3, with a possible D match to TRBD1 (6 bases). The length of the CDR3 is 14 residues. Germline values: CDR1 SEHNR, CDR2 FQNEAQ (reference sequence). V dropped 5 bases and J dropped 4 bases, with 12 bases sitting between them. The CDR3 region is CASSIRGSGNTIYF. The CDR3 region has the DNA TGTGCCAGCAGCATCAGGGGCTCAGGAAACACCATATATTTT. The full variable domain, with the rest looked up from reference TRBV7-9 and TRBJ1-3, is DTGVSQNPRHKITKRGQNVTFRCDPISEHNRLYWYRQTLGQGPEFLTYFQNEAQLEKSRLLSDRFSAERPKGSFSTLEIQRTEQGDSAMYLCASSIRGSGNTIYFGEGSWLTVV.

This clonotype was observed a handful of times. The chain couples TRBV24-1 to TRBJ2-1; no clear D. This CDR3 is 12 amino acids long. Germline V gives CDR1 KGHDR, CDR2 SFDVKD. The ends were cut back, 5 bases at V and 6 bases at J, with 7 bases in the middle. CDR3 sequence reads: CATSGQSNEQFF. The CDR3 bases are TGTGCCACCAGTGGCCAGAGCAATGAGCAGTTCTTC.

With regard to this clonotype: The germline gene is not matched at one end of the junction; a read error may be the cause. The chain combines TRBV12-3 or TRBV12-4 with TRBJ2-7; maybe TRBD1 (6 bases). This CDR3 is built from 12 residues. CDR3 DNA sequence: TGTGCCAGCAGCCGGGGACACTACGTGCAGTACTTC. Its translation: CASSRGHYVQYF.

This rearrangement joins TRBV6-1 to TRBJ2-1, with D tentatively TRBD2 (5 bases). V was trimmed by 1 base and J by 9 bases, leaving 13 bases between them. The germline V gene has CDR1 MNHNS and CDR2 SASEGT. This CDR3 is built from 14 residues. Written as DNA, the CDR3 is TGTGCCAGCAGTGAAGGGCGGGCGTGGGGTGAGCAGTTCTTC. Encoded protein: CASSEGRAWGEQFF.

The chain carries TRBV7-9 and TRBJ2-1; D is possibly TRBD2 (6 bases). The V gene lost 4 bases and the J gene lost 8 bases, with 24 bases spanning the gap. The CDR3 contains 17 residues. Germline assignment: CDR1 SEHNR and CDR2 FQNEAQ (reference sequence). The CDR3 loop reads CASSSPAGLLGGDEQFF. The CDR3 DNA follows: TGTGCCAGCAGCTCACCGGCCGGGCTCCTCGGGGGTGATGAGCAGTTCTTC.

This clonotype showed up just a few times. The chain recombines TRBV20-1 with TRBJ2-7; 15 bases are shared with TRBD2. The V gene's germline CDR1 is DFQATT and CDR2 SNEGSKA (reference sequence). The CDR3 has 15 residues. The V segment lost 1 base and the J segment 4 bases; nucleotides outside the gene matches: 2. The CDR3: CSARGGTSGGYEQYV. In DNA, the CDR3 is TGCAGTGCTAGAGGCGGGACTAGCGGGGGGTACGAGCAGTACGTC.